The 24 T cell receptor beta chains in this list originate from one sample, sequenced in a study of Ad26.COV2.S vaccination and SARS-CoV-2 variants. The treatment was: roughly 19 received Ad26.COV2.S at low or high dose, single or two shots; roughly 5 received placebo; per-sample allocation not given. Samples were taken on day 63 after the first vaccine or placebo injection. Generated by immunoSEQ multiplex PCR, the TCRdb table keeps only in-frame clones and is missing some. The sample lists approximately 360,000 clones; under 90% were seen once. The material sequenced was peripheral blood, taken in a trial of Ad26.COV2.S vaccine versus placebo. These receptors all come from a person between 18 and 65 years old who received the Ad26.COV2.S COVID-19 vaccine or a placebo.

V is TRBV7-2 and J is TRBJ1-1, with 7 bases lining up with TRBD1. The CDR3 has 18 amino acids. Germline V gives CDR1 SGHTA, CDR2 FQGNSA. The junction had 14 bases not matched to a gene; V was cut back by 4 bases and J by 0 bases. CDR3 protein: CASSSITWTGALNTEAFF. In DNA form, the CDR3 reads TGTGCCAGCAGCTCTATAACCTGGACAGGAGCATTGAACACTGAAGCTTTCTTT.

The V call is TRBV11-2, the J call TRBJ2-2, with 11 bases fitting TRBD2. J was trimmed by 1 base and V by 7 bases; bases with no gene match: 2. Per germline, CDR1 SGHAT and CDR2 FQNNGV. The CDR3 sequence is 15 residues long. CDR3 DNA sequence: TGTGCCAGCAAGGGGACTAGCGGGAACACCGGGGAGCTGTTTTTT. Translated: CASKGTSGNTGELFF.

This clone was detected only once. The V gene is TRBV3-1 (or the pseudogene TRBV3-2), the J gene TRBJ1-1, with a tentative D call TRBD1 (5 bases). Trimming shortened V by 4 bases and J by 1 base, and 13 bases separated the two germline ends. Germline values: CDR1 LGHDT, CDR2 YNNKEL (reference sequence). The CDR3 covers 15 residues. CDR3: CASSLGATGNTEAFF. CDR3 coding DNA: TGTGCCAGCAGCCTAGGGGCTACTGGGAACACTGAAGCTTTCTTT.

On this clone: This sample includes further DNA sequences coding for the same CDR3. V is TRBV20-1 and J is TRBJ2-7; D gene unclear. V was pared by 4 bases and J by 3 bases, with 7 bases between. The CDR3 is made up of 11 amino acids. CDR1 DFQATT and CDR2 SNEGSKA come from the germline V gene (reference sequence). In nucleotides, the CDR3 is TGCAGTGCTAATGAATACTACGAGCAGTACTTC. It specifies CSANEYYEQYF.

The V and J genes are TRBV19 and TRBJ2-5; 10 nucleotides line up with TRBD2. CDR1 is LNHDA, CDR2 SQIVND, per germline (reference sequence). CDR3 length equals 17 residues. V lost 3 bases to trimming and J lost 5 bases; unmatched junction nucleotides: 12. The DNA for the CDR3 is TGTGCCAGTAGTATGCCTAGCGGGAGAAACGTTAGGGAGACCCAGTACTTC. It yields the protein CASSMPSGRNVRETQYF. The variable domain in full, with the rest retrieved from reference TRBV19 and TRBJ2-5, is DGGITQSPKYLFRKEGQNVTLSCEQNLNHDAMYWYRQDPGQGLRLIYYSQIVNDFQKGDIAEGYSVSREKKESFPLTVTSAQKNPTAFYLCASSMPSGRNVRETQYFGPGTRLLVL.

There are many counts of this clone. V and J are TRBV19 and TRBJ2-3, with 12 bases lining up with TRBD2. CDR3 length equals 16 residues. Germline assignment: CDR1 LNHDA and CDR2 SQIVND (reference sequence). With V trimmed by 8 bases and J by 1 base, 7 bases remained unmatched. This CDR3 reads CASASGRASGTDTQYF. The CDR3 coding sequence is TGTGCCAGTGCTAGCGGGAGGGCCTCCGGCACAGATACGCAGTATTTT.

V usage is TRBV4-1 and J usage is TRBJ2-7; 7 positions match TRBD1. Germline CDR1 is MGHRA and CDR2 is YSYEKL. This CDR3 region has 14 residues. The junction had 6 bases not matched to a gene; V was cut back by 4 bases and J by 3 bases. The CDR3 reads CASSPRDSDYEQYF. CDR3 coding DNA: TGCGCCAGCAGCCCCCGGGACAGCGACTACGAGCAGTACTTC.

This chain links TRBV7-9 with TRBJ1-4; a possible D gene is TRBD1 (5 bases). Trimming cost V 7 bases and J 6 bases, with 18 bases left between them. The CDR3 runs to 15 residues. Germline V CDR1 and CDR2: SEHNR, FQNEAQ (reference sequence). This CDR3 reads CASTPTVGLDEKLFF. DNA for the CDR3: TGTGCCAGCACCCCGACGGTGGGGCTGGATGAAAAACTGTTTTTT.

This clone was counted once. This chain links TRBV5-1 with TRBJ2-5; 11 bases line up with TRBD2. The V gene end was trimmed by 3 bases and the J gene end by 2 bases; junction bases not matched to a gene: 3. Germline CDR1 and CDR2: SGHRS and YFSETQ. This CDR3 spans 15 amino acids. The CDR3 loop reads CASSSSGRLQETQYF. CDR3 nucleotide sequence: TGCGCCAGCAGCTCTAGCGGGAGGCTTCAAGAGACCCAGTACTTC.

The chain is built from TRBV7-9 and TRBJ1-1, with a possible D match to TRBD1 (5 bases). The germline V gene encodes CDR1 SEHNR and CDR2 FQNEAQ (reference sequence). V was trimmed by 2 bases and J by 0 bases, leaving 7 bases between them. This CDR3 has 14 amino acids. In DNA form, the CDR3 reads TGTGCCAGCAGCTTAATAGGGGTGAACACTGAAGCTTTCTTT. Its translation: CASSLIGVNTEAFF.

The chain links TRBV5-6 to TRBJ1-5; TRBD1 matches at 7 bases. The CDR3 runs 17 residues. With V trimmed by 3 bases and J by 6 bases, 15 bases remained unmatched. Germline V CDR1 and CDR2: SGHDT, YYEEEE. The chain's CDR3 is CASSSRLVRGQGQPQHF. The CDR3 DNA reads TGTGCCAGCAGCTCCCGCTTGGTGAGGGGGCAGGGTCAGCCCCAGCATTTT.

The chain combines TRBV18 with TRBJ1-3, with D maybe TRBD1 (5 bases). This CDR3 has 14 residues. Germline V lookup: CDR1 KGHSH, CDR2 LQKENI. Trimming removed 4 bases at V and 4 bases at J, with 11 bases between. CDR3 in DNA: TGTGCCAGCTCACGGGACGGTGGGGGAAACACCATATATTTT. This translates into CASSRDGGGNTIYF.

The chain has TRBV25-1 and TRBJ2-3; maybe TRBD1 (6 bases). The germline V gene has CDR1 MGHDK and CDR2 SYGVNS. The ends were cut back, 3 bases at V and 10 bases at J, with 23 bases in the middle. The CDR3 is made up of 16 amino acids. CDR3 in amino acids: CASSDLQGIGQGPQYF. The DNA for the CDR3 is TGTGCCAGCAGTGACCTTCAGGGGATCGGACAAGGGCCGCAGTATTTT.

This clone was observed a few times. V usage is TRBV19 and J usage is TRBJ1-1; D is ambiguous. Trimming pared 3 bases from V and 0 bases from J, leaving 5 bases between. Germline V lookup: CDR1 LNHDA, CDR2 SQIVND (reference sequence). The CDR3 has 13 amino acids. This chain's CDR3 is CASSMGLNTEAFF. The CDR3 DNA reads TGTGCCAGTAGTATGGGTCTGAACACTGAAGCTTTCTTT. The whole variable domain, filled in from reference TRBV19 and TRBJ1-1, reads DGGITQSPKYLFRKEGQNVTLSCEQNLNHDAMYWYRQDPGQGLRLIYYSQIVNDFQKGDIAEGYSVSREKKESFPLTVTSAQKNPTAFYLCASSMGLNTEAFFGQGTRLTVV.

Only a few counts were recorded for this clone. This chain uses TRBV4-1 with TRBJ1-5; the D is unclear. The CDR3 is made up of 14 amino acids. V lost 2 bases, J lost 4 bases, and 9 bases lay in between. Germline V gives CDR1 MGHRA, CDR2 YSYEKL. CDR3 amino acids: CASSQSTLNQPQHF. CDR3 in DNA: TGCGCCAGCAGCCAAAGCACCTTAAATCAGCCCCAGCATTTT.

This clone came up a few times. The chain recombines TRBV11-3 with TRBJ1-1; no clear D gene. This CDR3 region has 12 residues. Per germline, CDR1 SGHNT and CDR2 YENEEA. V lost 5 bases and J lost 3, with 7 bases in between. The CDR3 DNA follows: TGTGCCAGCAGCGGGTCGTACACTGAAGCTTTCTTT. Its translation is CASSGSYTEAFF.

The chain carries TRBV30 and TRBJ2-7, with D perhaps assigned TRBD1 or TRBD2 (5 bases each). The V end was cut by 3 bases, the J end by 6 bases, with 18 bases between. Germline V CDR1 and CDR2: GTSNPN, SVGIG (reference sequence). This CDR3 contains 14 residues. The CDR3: CAWRVKGPLPEQYF. The CDR3, as DNA: TGTGCCTGGAGGGTAAAGGGACCCCTCCCCGAGCAGTACTTC.

This clone was seen only once. V and J are TRBV7-9 and TRBJ1-1, with D possibly TRBD1 on 6 matching bases. The CDR3 extends over 14 amino acids. Trimming pared 2 bases from V and 4 bases from J, leaving 11 bases between. In germline, CDR1 is SEHNR, CDR2 FQNEAQ (reference sequence). The chain's CDR3 is CASSLLTGLTEAFF. The CDR3 coding sequence is TGTGCCAGCAGCTTACTCACAGGGCTCACTGAAGCTTTCTTT.

The rearrangement uses TRBV9 and TRBJ2-6; D may be TRBD2 (7 bases). CDR3 length: 17 residues. Trimming shortened V by 3 bases and J by 1 base, and 14 bases separated the two germline ends. Germline V lookup: CDR1 SGDLS, CDR2 YYNGEE. Here the CDR3 reads CASSGEGVRSGANVLTF. The CDR3 coding sequence is TGTGCCAGCAGCGGGGAGGGGGTCCGGTCTGGGGCCAACGTCCTGACTTTC.

The chain has TRBV5-6 and TRBJ1-2, with 7 bases fitting TRBD1. There are 13 residues in the CDR3. V lost 4 bases and J lost 2; bases outside the gene matches: 2. Germline CDR1 reads SGHDT; CDR2 reads YYEEEE. The CDR3 spells CASSQGQNYGYTF. For the CDR3, the DNA is TGTGCCAGCAGCCAGGGACAGAACTATGGCTACACCTTC.

CDR3 bases: TGTGCCACCAGCGAGGGACTAGCGGGAGGTGAGCAGTTCTTC. Its translation: CATSEGLAGGEQFF. The chain joins TRBV15 to TRBJ2-1; 15 bases are shared with TRBD2. The CDR3 is made up of 14 amino acids. From germline, CDR1 is LNHNV and CDR2 YYDKDF (reference sequence). V was clipped by 5 bases and J by 9 bases; unmatched bases: 2.

The count of this clone is one. J is TRBJ1-1 and V is TRBV6-5, with a possible D match to TRBD1 (5 bases). The V end was cut by 7 bases, the J end by 4 bases, with 16 bases between. The CDR3 spans 14 residues. CDR1 is MNHEY, CDR2 SVGAGI, per germline. CDR3 sequence reads: CASTRREGFTEAFF. The CDR3 bases are TGTGCCAGCACCCGACGGGAGGGGTTCACTGAAGCTTTCTTT.

The count of this clone is one. The genes are TRBV18 and TRBJ1-1; unclear D gene. In germline, CDR1 is KGHSH, CDR2 LQKENI. This CDR3 has 17 residues. The V gene lost 2 bases and the J gene lost 0 bases, with 16 bases spanning the gap. The CDR3 nucleotides are TGTGCCAGCTCACCAGAAGTCGTCGGGAACTTGAACACTGAAGCTTTCTTT. Residues: CASSPEVVGNLNTEAFF.

This clone showed up just once. V and J are TRBV4-1 and TRBJ2-7; 13 positions agree with TRBD2. J gave up 6 bases and V 5 bases, and 4 bases lay outside the gene matches. The germline CDR1 and CDR2 sequences are MGHRA and YSYEKL. There are 14 residues in the CDR3. CDR3 in amino acids: CASSARTSGGEQYF. CDR3 bases: TGCGCCAGCAGCGCCCGGACTAGCGGGGGCGAGCAGTACTTC.